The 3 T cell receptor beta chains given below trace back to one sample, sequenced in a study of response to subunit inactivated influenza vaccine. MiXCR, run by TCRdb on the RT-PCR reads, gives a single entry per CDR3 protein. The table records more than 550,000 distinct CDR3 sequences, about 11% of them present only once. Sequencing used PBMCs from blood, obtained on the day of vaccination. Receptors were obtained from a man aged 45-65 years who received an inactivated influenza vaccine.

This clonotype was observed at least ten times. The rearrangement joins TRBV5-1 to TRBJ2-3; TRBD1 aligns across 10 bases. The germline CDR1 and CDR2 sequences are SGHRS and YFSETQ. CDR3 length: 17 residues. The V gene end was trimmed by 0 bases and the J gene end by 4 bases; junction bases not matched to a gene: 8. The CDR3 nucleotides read TGCGCCAGCAGCTTGGTAGGGGGACAGGGGCTGGCAGATACGCAGTATTTT. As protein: CASSLVGGQGLADTQYF.

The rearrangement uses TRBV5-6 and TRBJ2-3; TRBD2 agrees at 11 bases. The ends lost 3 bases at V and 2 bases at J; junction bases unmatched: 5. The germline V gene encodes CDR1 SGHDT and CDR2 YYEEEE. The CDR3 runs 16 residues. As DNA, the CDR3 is TGTGCCAGCAGCTCTATAGCGGGGGGGAACACAGATACGCAGTATTTT. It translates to CASSSIAGGNTDTQYF.

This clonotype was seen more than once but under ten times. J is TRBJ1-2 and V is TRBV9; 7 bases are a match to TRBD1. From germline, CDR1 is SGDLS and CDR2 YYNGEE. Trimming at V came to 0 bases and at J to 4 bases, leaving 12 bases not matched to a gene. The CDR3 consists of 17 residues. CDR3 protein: CASSVDTGTARTYGYTF. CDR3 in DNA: TGTGCCAGCAGCGTAGATACCGGGACAGCCAGAACCTATGGCTACACCTTC.